This T cell receptor beta chain was sequenced for a study of T cells after yellow fever vaccination. The CDR3 is 14 residues long. Trimming took 5 bases from V and 1 from J, leaving 15 bases between them. The germline V gene has CDR1 DFQATT and CDR2 SNEGSKA (reference sequence). This clonotype showed up many times. TCRdb re-called the 5' RACE reads through MiXCR, storing one row per CDR3 protein. The sample holds 230,000 or so distinct CDR3 sequences, 5.5% to 8.5% seen once. The genes are TRBV20-1 and TRBJ2-7, with D possibly matching TRBD1 (6 bases). The starting material was CD4+ T cells sorted from PBMCs, obtained on the day of the yellow fever booster vaccination. This receptor was identified in a man aged 30 to 39 who received the YFV17D yellow fever vaccine. As DNA, the CDR3 is TGCAGTGCTCCCCCGGGACATATGTCCTACGAGCAGTACTTC. It codes for CSAPPGHMSYEQYF.